This T cell receptor (beta chain) was sequenced during a study of monozygotic twins with inflammatory bowel disease (dated by TCRdb to 2018 to 2020). In terms of the full investigation: The complete study included about 30 monozygotic twin pairs: 19 IBD-discordant Danish pairs and nine German pairs, of which four were IBD-concordant and five were IBD-discordant. Disease-associated traits were sought mainly through comparisons between IBD patients and their genetically identical healthy co-twins within discordant pairs. Each individual had, on average, about 151 000 unique TCRalpha sequences and 181 000 unique TCRbeta sequences available for analysis. Overall study outcomes, separate from this receptor: Differing immunosuppressive treatments among patients may have added background noise and inter-individual variability to the repertoires. Concordant and discordant twins showed no difference in repertoire similarity, possibly because of limited statistical power. The results gave no support for a single strong signal or clonotype linked to IBD. Different T cell subtypes could not be distinguished in the analysis. IBD patients shared fewer clonotypes with other individuals than healthy twins did, most markedly in patients showing signs of disease activity. TCRbeta repertoire diversity, by inverse Simpson index, was decreased in IBD patients compared with their healthy co-twins.

The library came from 5' RACE. Each TCR library was prepared from around 3,400 ng of total RNA. For each sample, cDNA synthesis was carried out in eight separate reactions using SMARTScribe reverse transcriptase. During cDNA synthesis, unique molecular identifiers containing a 6-nucleotide sample barcode were introduced by template switching. Two nested PCRs of approximately 16 and 10 cycles amplified the TCRalpha and TCRbeta cDNA, and bead purification followed each PCR. Before amplification, the cDNA was treated with uracil DNA-glycosylase and purified using the QIAquick PCR purification kit. The second PCR added Illumina TruSeq-compatible adapters along with sample-specific barcodes. TapeStation and Qubit were used to check library quality and concentration, and 5 ng of each library went into the pool. Pooled libraries were sequenced on an Illumina HiSeq2500 single-index Rapid Run with 2 x 100 bp reads and custom sequencing primers. The source study handled its data this way. PCR and sequencing errors were corrected by UMI-based consensus assembly using MiGEC version 1.2.6. MiXCR version 2.1.1 was used for V(D)J alignment, clonotype assembly and CDR3 extraction. To normalise gene usage, clonotype sharing and MAIT/NKT TCR abundance, the top 1000, 10 000 and 20 000 clonotypes in each sample were analysed. Diversity was computed as the inverse Simpson index with the vegan R package after downsampling to 27 000 UMIs. Paired Mann-Whitney U tests on discordant twin pairs were used, with Benjamini-Hochberg multiple-testing correction. The reads, reprocessed by TCRdb, yield one row per CDR3 protein sequence and no DNA. TCRdb, rather than the study authors, made the V and J calls. The sample table on file contains 400,000 to 500,000 distinct CDR3 sequences. Together, the top ten hold less than 2.5% of the sample.

From each donor, an approximately 2.5 ml peripheral blood sample was drawn into PAXgene tubes and stored at -80 degrees C. Total RNA was isolated from whole blood with the PAXgene blood miRNA kit on an automated QIAcube, without T cell sorting. Peripheral blood from monozygotic twin pairs concordant or discordant for inflammatory bowel disease was subjected to deep TCRalpha and TCRbeta repertoire profiling with unique molecular barcoding. Smoking habits were recorded for all twin pairs, and individuals were classified as current, former or never smokers. Reading from cysteine to phenylalanine, the CDR3 counts 14 amino acids. No DNA was logged. CDR1 LNHDA and CDR2 SQIVND are derived from the germline V gene (reference sequence). Concerning this clonotype: Its cognate antigen has yet to be identified.

Sequencing input: blood. The chain joins TRBV19 to TRBJ2-3. This sequence originates from a human donor with ulcerative colitis or Crohn's disease, or a healthy co-twin of an affected twin (not recorded which). Here the CDR3 is given as CASSIGTGTDTQYF. This CDR3, with the reference TRBV19 and TRBJ2-3 proteins standing in past its ends, gives the full variable domain DGGITQSPKYLFRKEGQNVTLSCEQNLNHDAMYWYRQDPGQGLRLIYYSQIVNDFQKGDIAEGYSVSREKKESFPLTVTSAQKNPTAFYLCASSIGTGTDTQYFGPGTRLTVL.